This TCR beta chain was recorded in a study of T cell responses to AZD1222 COVID-19 vaccine. Findings of the study overall: The study found vaccine-associated CD4 TCRs spanning spike, dominant at 160-218 and 743-854. Baseline antibody screening turned up just a handful of seropositive AZD1222 recipients.

Worth noting for this clone: The antigen remains unidentified.

Data came from immunoSEQ multiplex PCR; TCRdb stores just in-frame clones and leaves some out. Among 150,000 to 200,000 clones, about nine tenths were seen once, and the ten largest hold 1.5% to 2%. Germline CDR1 LNHDA, CDR2 SQIVND (reference sequence). V lost 3 bases to trimming and J lost 6 bases, with 9 bases between them. The CDR3 runs to 14 residues. Sequenced here: peripheral blood, sampled 28 days after the second AZD1222 dose. The gene calls are TRBV19 and TRBJ1-6; D possibly corresponds to TRBD1 (6 bases). The origin of this receptor is an adult who received the AZD1222 COVID-19 vaccine. The DNA for the CDR3 is TGTGCCAGTAGTATTGGCAGGGGTAATTCACCCCTCCACTTT. This encodes CASSIGRGNSPLHF.